This TCR beta chain was recovered during a study of blood T cells in healthy people across ages. Study-level findings and limits: Unknown donor CMV status possibly confounded expanded clonotype changes. Total diversity from one million sequenced T cells was likely underestimated.

Then a second PCR, running roughly 7 to 11 cycles, was carried out with a sample-barcoded 5' primer and a J-beta primer mix. TCRdb reprocessed the 5' RACE reads via MiXCR and lists one record per CDR3 protein. The table records 600,000 to 650,000 distinct CDR3 sequences, 58% of them present only once. Aged roughly 6 to 90, donors were systemically healthy Caucasians from Russia. Per the germline V gene, CDR1 is MDHEN and CDR2 is SYDVKM. V dropped 1 base and J dropped 6 bases, with 20 bases sitting between them. The CDR3 covers 17 residues. As to this clonotype: Its antigen is not known.

Sequenced material: blood. This TCR came from a man in his sixties in good health. The chain joins TRBV28 to TRBJ2-3; D unclear. The chain's CDR3 is CASSLSPFSRAADTQYF. CDR3 DNA: TGTGCCAGCAGTTTATCTCCCTTTAGCCGGGCGGCGGATACGCAGTATTTT.